This TCR beta chain was identified in a study of PD-1 blockade in classical Hodgkin lymphoma. V lost 1 base to trimming and J lost 5 bases, with 15 bases between them. Germline V lookup: CDR1 SGHRS, CDR2 YFSETQ. The CDR3 has 15 residues. After autologous stem cell transplantation all patients relapsed, and prior brentuximab vedotin exposure differed between cohorts. Sequenced by immunoSEQ multiplex PCR; TCRdb stores in-frame clones only, minus some. The data show tens of thousands of clones, 75% to 85% seen once. The sample here was peripheral blood mononuclear cells (PBMCs), taken at baseline. The clonotype comes from a human donor with classical Hodgkin lymphoma. The V gene is TRBV5-1, the J gene TRBJ1-1; D might be TRBD1 (6 bases). CDR3 loop: CASSLWGQGGTEAFF. Written as DNA, the CDR3 is TGCGCCAGCAGCTTGTGGGGGCAGGGCGGGACTGAAGCTTTCTTT.